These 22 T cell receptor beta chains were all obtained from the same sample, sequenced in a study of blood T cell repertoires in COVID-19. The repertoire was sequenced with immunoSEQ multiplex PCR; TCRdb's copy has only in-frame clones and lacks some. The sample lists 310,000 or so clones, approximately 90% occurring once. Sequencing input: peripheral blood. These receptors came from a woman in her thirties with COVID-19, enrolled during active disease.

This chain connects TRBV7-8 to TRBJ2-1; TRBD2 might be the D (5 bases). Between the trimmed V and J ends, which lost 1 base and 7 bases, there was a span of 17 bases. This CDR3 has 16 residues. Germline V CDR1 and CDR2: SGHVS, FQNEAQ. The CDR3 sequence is CASSLGDARVGNEQFF. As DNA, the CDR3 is TGTGCCAGCAGCTTAGGCGATGCGCGGGTTGGAAATGAGCAGTTCTTC.

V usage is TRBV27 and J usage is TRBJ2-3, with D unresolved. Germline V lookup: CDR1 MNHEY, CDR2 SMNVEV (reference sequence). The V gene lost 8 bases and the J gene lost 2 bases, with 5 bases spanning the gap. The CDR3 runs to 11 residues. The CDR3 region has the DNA TGTGCCAGCCCGTCCACAGATACGCAGTATTTT. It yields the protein CASPSTDTQYF.

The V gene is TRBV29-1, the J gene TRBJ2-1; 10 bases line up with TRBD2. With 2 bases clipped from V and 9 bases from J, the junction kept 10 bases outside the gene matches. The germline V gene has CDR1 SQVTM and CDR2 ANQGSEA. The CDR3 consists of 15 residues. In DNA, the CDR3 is TGCAGCGTTGAATTGGGGCTAGCGGGAGTCGCTGAGCAGTTCTTC. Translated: CSVELGLAGVAEQFF.

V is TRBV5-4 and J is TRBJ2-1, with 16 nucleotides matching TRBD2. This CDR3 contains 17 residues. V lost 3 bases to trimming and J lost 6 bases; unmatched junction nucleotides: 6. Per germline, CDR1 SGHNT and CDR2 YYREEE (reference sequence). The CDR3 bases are TGTGCCAGCAGCTCCCCGGGACTAGCGGGAGGGCGCAATGAGCAGTTCTTC. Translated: CASSSPGLAGGRNEQFF.

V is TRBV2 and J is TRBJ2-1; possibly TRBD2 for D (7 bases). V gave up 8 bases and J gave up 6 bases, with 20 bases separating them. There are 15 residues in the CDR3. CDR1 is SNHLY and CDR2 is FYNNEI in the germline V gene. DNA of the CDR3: TGTGCCAGCCGTCCAGGGGCGGGAGAAGTCAATGAGCAGTTCTTC. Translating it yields CASRPGAGEVNEQFF.

The CDR3 bases are TGTGCCAGCAGTAAAGGCGGGACTAGCGGATTTAATGAGCAGTTCTTC. Its protein product is CASSKGGTSGFNEQFF. This chain links TRBV6-1 with TRBJ2-1, with 11 bases aligning to TRBD2. The CDR3 is made up of 16 amino acids. Germline V lookup: CDR1 MNHNS, CDR2 SASEGT. The J segment lost 7 bases and the V segment lost 5 bases, leaving 10 bases of the junction unmatched.

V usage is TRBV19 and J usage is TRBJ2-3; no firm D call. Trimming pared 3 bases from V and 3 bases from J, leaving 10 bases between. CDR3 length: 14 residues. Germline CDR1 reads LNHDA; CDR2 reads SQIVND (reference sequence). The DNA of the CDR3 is TGTGCCAGTAGTATGTTACTTGGTACAGATACGCAGTATTTT. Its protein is CASSMLLGTDTQYF.

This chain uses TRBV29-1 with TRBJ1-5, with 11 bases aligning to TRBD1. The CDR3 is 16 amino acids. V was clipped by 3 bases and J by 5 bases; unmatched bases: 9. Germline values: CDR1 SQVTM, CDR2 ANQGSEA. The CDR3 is CSVEDRGLTGDQPQHF. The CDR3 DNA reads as TGCAGCGTTGAGGACAGGGGGCTAACGGGGGATCAGCCCCAGCATTTT.

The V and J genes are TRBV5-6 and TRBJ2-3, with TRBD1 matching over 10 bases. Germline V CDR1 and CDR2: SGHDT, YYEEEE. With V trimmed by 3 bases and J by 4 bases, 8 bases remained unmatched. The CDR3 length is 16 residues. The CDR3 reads CASSWIGTGDADTQYF. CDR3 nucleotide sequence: TGTGCCAGCAGCTGGATCGGGACAGGGGACGCAGATACGCAGTATTTT.

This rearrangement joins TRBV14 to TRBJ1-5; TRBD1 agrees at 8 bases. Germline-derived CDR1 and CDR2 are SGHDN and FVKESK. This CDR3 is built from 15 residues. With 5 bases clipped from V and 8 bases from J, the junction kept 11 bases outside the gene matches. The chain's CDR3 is CASSATGEYWEPQHF. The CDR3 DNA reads TGTGCCAGCAGCGCGACAGGGGAATACTGGGAGCCCCAGCATTTT.

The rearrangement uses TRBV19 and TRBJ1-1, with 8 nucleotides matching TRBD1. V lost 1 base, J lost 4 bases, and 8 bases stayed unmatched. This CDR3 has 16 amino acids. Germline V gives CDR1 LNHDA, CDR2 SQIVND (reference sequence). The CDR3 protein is CASSIVQGARGTEAFF. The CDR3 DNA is TGTGCCAGTAGTATAGTCCAGGGGGCGAGGGGCACTGAAGCTTTCTTT. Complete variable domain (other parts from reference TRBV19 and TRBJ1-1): DGGITQSPKYLFRKEGQNVTLSCEQNLNHDAMYWYRQDPGQGLRLIYYSQIVNDFQKGDIAEGYSVSREKKESFPLTVTSAQKNPTAFYLCASSIVQGARGTEAFFGQGTRLTVV.

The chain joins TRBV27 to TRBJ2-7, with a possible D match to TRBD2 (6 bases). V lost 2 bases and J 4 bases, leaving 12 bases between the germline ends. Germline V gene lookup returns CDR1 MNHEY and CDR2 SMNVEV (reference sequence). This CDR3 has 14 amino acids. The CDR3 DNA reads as TGTGCCAGCAGTTTAGGGGGGAAGGGGTACGAGCAGTACTTC. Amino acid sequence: CASSLGGKGYEQYF.

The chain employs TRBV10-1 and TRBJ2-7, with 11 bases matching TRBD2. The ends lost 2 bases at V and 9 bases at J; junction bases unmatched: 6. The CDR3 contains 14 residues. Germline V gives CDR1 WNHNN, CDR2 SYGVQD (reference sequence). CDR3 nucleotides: TGCGCCAGCAGTGAGGGGACTAGCGGAGGCTTGCAGTACTTC. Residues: CASSEGTSGGLQYF.

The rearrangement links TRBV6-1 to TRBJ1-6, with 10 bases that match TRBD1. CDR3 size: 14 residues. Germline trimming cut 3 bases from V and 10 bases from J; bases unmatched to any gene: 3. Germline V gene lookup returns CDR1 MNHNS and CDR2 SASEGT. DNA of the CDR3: TGTGCCAGCAGTGACGGGGACAGGGGATCACCCCTCCACTTT. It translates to CASSDGDRGSPLHF.

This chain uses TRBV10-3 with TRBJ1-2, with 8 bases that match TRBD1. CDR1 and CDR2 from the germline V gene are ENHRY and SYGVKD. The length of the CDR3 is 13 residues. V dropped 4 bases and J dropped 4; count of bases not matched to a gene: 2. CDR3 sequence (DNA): TGTGCCATCAGTGGGACAGGGCCCTATGGCTACACCTTC. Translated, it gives CAISGTGPYGYTF.

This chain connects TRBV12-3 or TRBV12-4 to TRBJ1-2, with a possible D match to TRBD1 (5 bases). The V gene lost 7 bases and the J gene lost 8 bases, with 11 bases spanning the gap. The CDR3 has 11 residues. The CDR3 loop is CASTDNRGYTF. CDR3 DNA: TGTGCCAGCACCGATAACAGGGGCTACACCTTC.

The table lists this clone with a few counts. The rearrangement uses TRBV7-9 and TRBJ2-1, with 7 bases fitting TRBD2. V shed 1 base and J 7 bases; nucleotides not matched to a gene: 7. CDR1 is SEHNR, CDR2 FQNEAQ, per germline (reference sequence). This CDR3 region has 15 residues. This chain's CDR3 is CASSLDVTSNNEQFF. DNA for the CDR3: TGTGCCAGCAGCTTAGACGTGACTAGCAATAATGAGCAGTTCTTC.

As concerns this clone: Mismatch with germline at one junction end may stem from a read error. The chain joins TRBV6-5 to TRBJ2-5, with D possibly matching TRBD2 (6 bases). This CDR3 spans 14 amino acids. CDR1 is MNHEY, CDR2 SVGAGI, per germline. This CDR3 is CASSYGGDQENQYF. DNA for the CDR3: TGTGCCAGCAGTTACGGAGGGGACCAAGAGAACCAGTACTTC.

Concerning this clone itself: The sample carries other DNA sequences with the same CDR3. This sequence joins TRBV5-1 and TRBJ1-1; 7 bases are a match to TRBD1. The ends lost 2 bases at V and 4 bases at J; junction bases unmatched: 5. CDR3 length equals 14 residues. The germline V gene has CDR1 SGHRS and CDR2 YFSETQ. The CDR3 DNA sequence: TGCGCCAGCAGCTTAGGTCAGGGGGGCACTGAAGCTTTCTTT. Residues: CASSLGQGGTEAFF. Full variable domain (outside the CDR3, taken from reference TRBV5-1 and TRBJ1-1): KAGVTQTPRYLIKTRGQQVTLSCSPISGHRSVSWYQQTPGQGLQFLFEYFSETQRNKGNFPGRFSGRQFSNSRSEMNVSTLELGDSALYLCASSLGQGGTEAFFGQGTRLTVV.

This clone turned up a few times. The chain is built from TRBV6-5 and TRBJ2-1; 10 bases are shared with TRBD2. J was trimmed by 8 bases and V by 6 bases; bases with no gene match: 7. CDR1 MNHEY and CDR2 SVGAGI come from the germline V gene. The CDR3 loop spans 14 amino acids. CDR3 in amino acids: CASSRLAGPDEQFF. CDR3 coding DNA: TGTGCCAGCAGCCGACTAGCGGGCCCGGATGAGCAGTTCTTC.

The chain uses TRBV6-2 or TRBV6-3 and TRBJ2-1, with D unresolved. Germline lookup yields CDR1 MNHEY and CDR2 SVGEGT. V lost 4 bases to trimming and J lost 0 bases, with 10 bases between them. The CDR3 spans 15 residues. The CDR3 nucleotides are TGTGCCAGCAGTTCCCCACTAACCTCCTACAATGAGCAGTTCTTC. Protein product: CASSSPLTSYNEQFF.

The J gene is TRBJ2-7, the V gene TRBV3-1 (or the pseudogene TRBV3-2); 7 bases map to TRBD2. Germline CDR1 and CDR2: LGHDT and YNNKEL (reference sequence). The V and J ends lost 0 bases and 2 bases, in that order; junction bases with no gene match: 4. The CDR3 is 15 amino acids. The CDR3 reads CASSQDASGPYEQYF. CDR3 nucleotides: TGTGCCAGCAGCCAAGATGCTAGCGGCCCCTACGAGCAGTACTTC.